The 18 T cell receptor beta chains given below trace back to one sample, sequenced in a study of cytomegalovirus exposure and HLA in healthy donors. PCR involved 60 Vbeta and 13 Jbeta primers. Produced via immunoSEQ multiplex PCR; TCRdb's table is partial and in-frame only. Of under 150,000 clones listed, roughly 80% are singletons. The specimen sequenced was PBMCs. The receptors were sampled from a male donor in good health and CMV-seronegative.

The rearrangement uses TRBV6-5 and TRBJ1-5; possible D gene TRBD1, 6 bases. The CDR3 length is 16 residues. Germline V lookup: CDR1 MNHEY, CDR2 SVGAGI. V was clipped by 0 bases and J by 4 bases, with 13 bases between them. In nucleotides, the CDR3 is TGTGCCAGCAGTTACTCTGGGGGGGCAGATAATCAGCCCCAGCATTTT. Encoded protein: CASSYSGGADNQPQHF.

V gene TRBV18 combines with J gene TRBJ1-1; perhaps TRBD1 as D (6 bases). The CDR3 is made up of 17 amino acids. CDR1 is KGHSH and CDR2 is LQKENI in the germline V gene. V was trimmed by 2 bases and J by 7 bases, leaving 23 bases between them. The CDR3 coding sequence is TGTGCCAGCTCACCAGAAGTCCGGGGCAGGGGTGTCGGTGAAGCTTTCTTT. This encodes CASSPEVRGRGVGEAFF.

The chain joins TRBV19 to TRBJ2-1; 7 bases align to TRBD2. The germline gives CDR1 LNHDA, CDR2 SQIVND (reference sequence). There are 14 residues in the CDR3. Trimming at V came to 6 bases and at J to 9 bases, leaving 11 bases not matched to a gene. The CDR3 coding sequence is TGTGCCAGTAGATCACCAGCGGGATCGGGTGAGCAGTTCTTC. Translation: CASRSPAGSGEQFF.

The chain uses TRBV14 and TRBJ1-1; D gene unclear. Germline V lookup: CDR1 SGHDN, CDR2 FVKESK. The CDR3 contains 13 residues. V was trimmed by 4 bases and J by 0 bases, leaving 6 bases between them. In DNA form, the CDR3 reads TGTGCCAGCAGCCGGCAGATGAACACTGAAGCTTTCTTT. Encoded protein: CASSRQMNTEAFF.

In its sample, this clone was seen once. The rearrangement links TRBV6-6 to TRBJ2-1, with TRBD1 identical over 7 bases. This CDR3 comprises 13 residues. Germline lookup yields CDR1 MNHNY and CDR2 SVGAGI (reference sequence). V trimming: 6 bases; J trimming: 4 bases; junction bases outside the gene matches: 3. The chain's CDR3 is CASRLQGYNEQFF. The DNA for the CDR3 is TGTGCCAGCAGATTACAGGGGTACAATGAGCAGTTCTTC.

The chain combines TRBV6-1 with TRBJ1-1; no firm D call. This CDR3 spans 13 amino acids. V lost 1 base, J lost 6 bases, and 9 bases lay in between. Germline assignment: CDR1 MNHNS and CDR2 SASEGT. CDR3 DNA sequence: TGTGCCAGCAGTGAAGTTCGGGAGCCTGAAGCTTTCTTT. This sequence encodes CASSEVREPEAFF.

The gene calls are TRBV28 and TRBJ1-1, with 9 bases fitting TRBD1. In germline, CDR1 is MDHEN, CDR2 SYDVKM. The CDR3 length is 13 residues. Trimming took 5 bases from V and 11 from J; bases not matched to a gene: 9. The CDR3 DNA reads TGTGCCAGCAGTACCGGGACAGGGCGACGTGCTTTCTTT. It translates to CASSTGTGRRAFF.

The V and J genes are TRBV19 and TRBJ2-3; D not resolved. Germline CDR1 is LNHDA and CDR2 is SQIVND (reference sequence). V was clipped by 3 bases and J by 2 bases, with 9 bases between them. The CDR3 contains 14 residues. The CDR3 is CASSIVHFTDTQYF. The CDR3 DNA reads TGTGCCAGTAGTATTGTCCATTTCACAGATACGCAGTATTTT. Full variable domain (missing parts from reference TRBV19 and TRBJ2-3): DGGITQSPKYLFRKEGQNVTLSCEQNLNHDAMYWYRQDPGQGLRLIYYSQIVNDFQKGDIAEGYSVSREKKESFPLTVTSAQKNPTAFYLCASSIVHFTDTQYFGPGTRLTVL.

CDR3 nucleotides: TGTGCCAGCAGCAAGGGGACTGTAACCAATGAGCAGTTCTTC. Its protein product is CASSKGTVTNEQFF. The chain is built from TRBV7-6 and TRBJ2-1; the D gene is possibly TRBD2 (6 bases). This CDR3 has 14 residues. Germline V gives CDR1 SGHVS, CDR2 FNYEAQ. Trimming took 5 bases from V and 6 from J, leaving 14 bases between them.

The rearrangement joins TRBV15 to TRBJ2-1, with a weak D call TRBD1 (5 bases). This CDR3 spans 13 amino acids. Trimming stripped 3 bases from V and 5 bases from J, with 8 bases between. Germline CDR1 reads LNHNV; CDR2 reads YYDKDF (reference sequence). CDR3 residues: CATSSDRDNEQFF. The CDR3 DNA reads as TGTGCCACCAGCAGCGACAGAGACAATGAGCAGTTCTTC.

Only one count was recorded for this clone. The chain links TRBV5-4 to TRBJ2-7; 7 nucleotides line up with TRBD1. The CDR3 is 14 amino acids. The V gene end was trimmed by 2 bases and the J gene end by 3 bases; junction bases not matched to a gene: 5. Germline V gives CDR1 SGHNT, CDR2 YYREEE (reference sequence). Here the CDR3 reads CASSLPGGNYEQYF. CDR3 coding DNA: TGTGCCAGCAGCTTACCAGGGGGTAACTACGAGCAGTACTTC. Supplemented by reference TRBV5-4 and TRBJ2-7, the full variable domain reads ETGVTQSPTHLIKTRGQQVTLRCSSQSGHNTVSWYQQALGQGPQFIFQYYREEENGRGNFPPRFSGLQFPNYSSELNVNALELDDSALYLCASSLPGGNYEQYFGPGTRLTVT.

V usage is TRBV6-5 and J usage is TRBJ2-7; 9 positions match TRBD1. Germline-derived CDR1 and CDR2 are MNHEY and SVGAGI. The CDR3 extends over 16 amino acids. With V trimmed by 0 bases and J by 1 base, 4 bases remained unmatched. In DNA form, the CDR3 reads TGTGCCAGCAGTTACTCTACAGGGGGCCTATCCTACGAGCAGTACTTC. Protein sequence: CASSYSTGGLSYEQYF.

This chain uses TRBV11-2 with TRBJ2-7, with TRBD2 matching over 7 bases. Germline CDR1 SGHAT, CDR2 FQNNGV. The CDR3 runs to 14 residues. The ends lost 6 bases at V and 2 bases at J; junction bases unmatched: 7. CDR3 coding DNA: TGTGCCAGCAGTTCCGTGCGGGAGACCTACGAGCAGTACTTC. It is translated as CASSSVRETYEQYF.

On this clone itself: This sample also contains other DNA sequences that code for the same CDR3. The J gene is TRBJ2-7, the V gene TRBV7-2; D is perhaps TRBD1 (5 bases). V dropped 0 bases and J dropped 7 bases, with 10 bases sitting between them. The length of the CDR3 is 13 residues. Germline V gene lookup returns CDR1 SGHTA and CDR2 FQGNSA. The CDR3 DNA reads TGTGCCAGCAGCTTAGCGGGCAGGGTAGAGCAGTACTTC. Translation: CASSLAGRVEQYF. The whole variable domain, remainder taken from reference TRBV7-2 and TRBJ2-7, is GAGVSQSPSNKVTEKGKDVELRCDPISGHTALYWYRQSLGQGLEFLIYFQGNSAPDKSGLPSDRFSAERTGGSVSTLTIQRTQQEDSAVYLCASSLAGRVEQYFGPGTRLTVT.

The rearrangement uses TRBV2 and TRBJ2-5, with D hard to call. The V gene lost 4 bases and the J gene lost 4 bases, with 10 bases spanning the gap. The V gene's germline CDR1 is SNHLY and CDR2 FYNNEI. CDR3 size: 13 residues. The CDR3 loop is CASSGVVGETQYF. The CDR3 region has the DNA TGTGCCAGCAGTGGCGTGGTTGGAGAGACCCAGTACTTC.

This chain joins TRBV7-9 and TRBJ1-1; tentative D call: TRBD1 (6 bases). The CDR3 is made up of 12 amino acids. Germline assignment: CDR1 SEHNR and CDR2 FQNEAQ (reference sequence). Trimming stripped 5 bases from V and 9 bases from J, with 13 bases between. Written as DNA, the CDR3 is TGTGCCAGCAGCCTAACCGACAGGCAAGCTTTCTTT. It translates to CASSLTDRQAFF.

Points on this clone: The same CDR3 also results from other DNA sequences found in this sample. The DNA of the CDR3 is TGTGCCAGCAGCTTGGGGCAGGGGAGCTACGAGCAGTACTTC. Protein: CASSLGQGSYEQYF. The chain carries TRBV5-4 and TRBJ2-7; a weak D match, TRBD1 (6 bases). The germline gives CDR1 SGHNT, CDR2 YYREEE (reference sequence). Trimming shortened V by 0 bases and J by 3 bases, and 10 bases separated the two germline ends. This CDR3 spans 14 amino acids.

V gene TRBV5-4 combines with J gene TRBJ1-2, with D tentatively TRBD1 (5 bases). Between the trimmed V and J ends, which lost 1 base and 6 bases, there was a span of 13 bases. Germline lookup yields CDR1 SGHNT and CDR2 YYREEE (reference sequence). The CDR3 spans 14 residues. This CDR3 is CASSLPGTGNGYTF. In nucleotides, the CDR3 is TGTGCCAGCAGCTTGCCCGGGACTGGAAATGGCTACACCTTC.